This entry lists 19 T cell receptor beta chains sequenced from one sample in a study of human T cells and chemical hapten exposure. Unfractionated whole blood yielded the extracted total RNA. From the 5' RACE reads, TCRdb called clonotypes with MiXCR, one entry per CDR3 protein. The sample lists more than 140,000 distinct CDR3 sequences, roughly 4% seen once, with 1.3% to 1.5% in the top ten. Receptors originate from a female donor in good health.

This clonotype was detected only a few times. CDR3 loop: CASSQDPPLRRNEAFF. The DNA of the CDR3 is TGTGCCAGCAGCCAAGACCCACCACTCAGAAGAAATGAAGCTTTCTTT. The chain carries TRBV14 and TRBJ1-1; D remains ambiguous. Looked up from germline, CDR1 is SGHDN and CDR2 is FVKESK. This CDR3 has 16 amino acids. V was cut by 0 bases and J by 7 bases, with 18 bases left in between. The whole variable domain, remainder taken from reference TRBV14 and TRBJ1-1, is EAGVTQFPSHSVIEKGQTVTLRCDPISGHDNLYWYRRVMGKEIKFLLHFVKESKQDESGMPNNRFLAERTGGTYSTLKVQPAELEDSGVYFCASSQDPPLRRNEAFFGQGTRLTVV.

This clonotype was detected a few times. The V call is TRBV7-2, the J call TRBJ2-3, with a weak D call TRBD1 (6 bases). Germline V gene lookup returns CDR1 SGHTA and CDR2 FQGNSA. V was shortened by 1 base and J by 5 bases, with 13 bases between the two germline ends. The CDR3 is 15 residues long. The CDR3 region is CASSLGAGDGDTQYF. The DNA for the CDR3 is TGTGCCAGCAGCTTAGGGGCAGGGGATGGAGATACGCAGTATTTT.

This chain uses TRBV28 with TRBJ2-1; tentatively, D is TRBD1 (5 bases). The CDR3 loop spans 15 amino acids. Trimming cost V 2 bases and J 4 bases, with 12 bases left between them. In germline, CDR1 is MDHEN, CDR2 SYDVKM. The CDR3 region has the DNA TGTGCCAGCAGTTTACAACAGGTTTTGTACAATGAGCAGTTCTTC. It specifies CASSLQQVLYNEQFF.

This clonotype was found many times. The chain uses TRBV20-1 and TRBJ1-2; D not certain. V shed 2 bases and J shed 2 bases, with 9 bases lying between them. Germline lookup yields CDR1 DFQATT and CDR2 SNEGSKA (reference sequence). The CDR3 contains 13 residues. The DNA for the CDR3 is TGCAGTGCTAGACTCTCCCAGAACTATGGCTACACCTTC. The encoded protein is CSARLSQNYGYTF.

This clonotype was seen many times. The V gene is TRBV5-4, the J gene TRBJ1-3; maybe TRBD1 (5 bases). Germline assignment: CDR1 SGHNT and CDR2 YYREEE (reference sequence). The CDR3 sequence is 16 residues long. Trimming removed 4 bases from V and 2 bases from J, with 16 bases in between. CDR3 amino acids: CASSLRGPRAGNTIYF. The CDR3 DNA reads TGTGCCAGCAGCCTCCGGGGCCCCCGGGCTGGAAACACCATATATTTT.

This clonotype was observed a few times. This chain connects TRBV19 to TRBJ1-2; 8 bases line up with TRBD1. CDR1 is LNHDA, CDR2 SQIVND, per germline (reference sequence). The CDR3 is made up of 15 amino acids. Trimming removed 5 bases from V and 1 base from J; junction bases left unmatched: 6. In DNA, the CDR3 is TGTGCCAGTAGTGGGGCAGGGGGCCGTAACTATGGCTACACCTTC. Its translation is CASSGAGGRNYGYTF.

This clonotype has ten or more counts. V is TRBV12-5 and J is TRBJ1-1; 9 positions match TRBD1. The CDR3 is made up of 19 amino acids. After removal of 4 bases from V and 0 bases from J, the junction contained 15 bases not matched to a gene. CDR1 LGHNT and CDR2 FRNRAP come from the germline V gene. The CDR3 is CASGSGQGTRIDMNTEAFF. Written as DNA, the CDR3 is TGTGCTAGTGGTTCCGGACAGGGGACTCGAATCGACATGAACACTGAAGCTTTCTTT. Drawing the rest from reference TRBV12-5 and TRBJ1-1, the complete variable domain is DARVTQTPRHKVTEMGQEVTMRCQPILGHNTVFWYRQTMMQGLELLAYFRNRAPLDDSGMPKDRFSAEMPDATLATLKIQPSEPRDSAVYFCASGSGQGTRIDMNTEAFFGQGTRLTVV.

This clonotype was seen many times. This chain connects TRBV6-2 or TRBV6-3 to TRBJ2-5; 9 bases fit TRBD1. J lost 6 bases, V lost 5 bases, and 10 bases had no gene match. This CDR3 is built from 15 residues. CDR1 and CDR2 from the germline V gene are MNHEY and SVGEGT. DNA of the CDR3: TGTGCCAGCAGTATCTTAGGACAGGGGATCAAGACCCAGTACTTC. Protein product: CASSILGQGIKTQYF.

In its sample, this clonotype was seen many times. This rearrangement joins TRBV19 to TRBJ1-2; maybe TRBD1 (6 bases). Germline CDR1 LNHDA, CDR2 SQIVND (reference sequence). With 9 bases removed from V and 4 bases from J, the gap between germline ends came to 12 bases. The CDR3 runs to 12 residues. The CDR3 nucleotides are TGTGCCAGCACGAACAGGGCCTATGGCTACACCTTC. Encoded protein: CASTNRAYGYTF.

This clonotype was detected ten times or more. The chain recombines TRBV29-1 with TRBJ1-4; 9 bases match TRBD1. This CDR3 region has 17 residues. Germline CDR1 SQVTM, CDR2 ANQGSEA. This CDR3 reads CASLAALSTGGYEKLFF. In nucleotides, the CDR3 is TGCGCAAGCCTTGCAGCGTTGAGCACAGGGGGCTATGAAAAACTGTTTTTT. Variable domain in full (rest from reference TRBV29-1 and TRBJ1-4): SAVISQKPSRDICQRGTSLTIQCQVDSQVTMMFWYRQQPGQSLTLIATANQGSEATYESGFVIDKFPISRPNLTFSTLTVSNMSPEDSSIYLCASLAALSTGGYEKLFFGSGTQLSVL.

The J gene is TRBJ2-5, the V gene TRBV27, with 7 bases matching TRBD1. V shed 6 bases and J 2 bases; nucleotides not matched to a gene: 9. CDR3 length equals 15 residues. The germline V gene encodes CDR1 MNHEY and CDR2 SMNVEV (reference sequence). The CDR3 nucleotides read TGTGCCAGCAGGCCGGGACAGTGTCTACAAGAGACCCAGTACTTC. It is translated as CASRPGQCLQETQYF.

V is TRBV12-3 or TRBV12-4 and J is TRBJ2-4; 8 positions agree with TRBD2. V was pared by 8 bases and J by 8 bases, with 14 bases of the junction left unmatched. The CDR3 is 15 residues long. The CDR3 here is CASGAGGATWDIQYF. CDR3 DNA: TGTGCCAGCGGAGCCGGGGGGGCCACGTGGGACATTCAGTACTTC.

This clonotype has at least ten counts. CDR3 sequence (DNA): TGTGCCAGCAGTGAATGGGACAGCCGCACAGATACGCAGTATTTT. Amino acids: CASSEWDSRTDTQYF. This chain uses TRBV2 with TRBJ2-3, with 7 bases identical to TRBD1. Trimming at V came to 2 bases and at J to 1 base, leaving 3 bases not matched to a gene. In germline, CDR1 is SNHLY, CDR2 FYNNEI. This CDR3 comprises 15 residues.

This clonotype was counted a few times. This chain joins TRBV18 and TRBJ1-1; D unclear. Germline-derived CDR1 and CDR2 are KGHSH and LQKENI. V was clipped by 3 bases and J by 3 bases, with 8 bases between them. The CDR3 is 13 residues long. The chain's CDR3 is CASSPGSYTEAFF. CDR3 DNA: TGTGCCAGCTCACCTGGGTCTTACACTGAAGCTTTCTTT. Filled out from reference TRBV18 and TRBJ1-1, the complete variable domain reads NAGVMQNPRHLVRRRGQEARLRCSPMKGHSHVYWYRQLPEEGLKFMVYLQKENIIDESGMPKERFSAEFPKEGPSILRIQQVVRGDSAAYFCASSPGSYTEAFFGQGTRLTVV.

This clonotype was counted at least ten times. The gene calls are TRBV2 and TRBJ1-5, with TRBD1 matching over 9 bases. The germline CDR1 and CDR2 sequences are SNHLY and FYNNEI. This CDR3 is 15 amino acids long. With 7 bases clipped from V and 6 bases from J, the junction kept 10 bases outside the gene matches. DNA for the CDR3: TGTGCCAGCACCCCCTCGACAGGGGGAAGTCAGCCCCAGCATTTT. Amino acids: CASTPSTGGSQPQHF. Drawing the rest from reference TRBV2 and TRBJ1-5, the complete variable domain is EPEVTQTPSHQVTQMGQEVILRCVPISNHLYFYWYRQILGQKVEFLVSFYNNEISEKSEIFDDQFSVERPDGSNFTLKIRSTKLEDSAMYFCASTPSTGGSQPQHFGDGTRLSIL.

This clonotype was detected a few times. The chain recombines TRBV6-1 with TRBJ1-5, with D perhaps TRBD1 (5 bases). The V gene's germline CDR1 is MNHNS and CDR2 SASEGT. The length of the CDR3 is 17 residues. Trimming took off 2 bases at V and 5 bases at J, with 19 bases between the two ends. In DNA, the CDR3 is TGTGCCAGCAGTGAATTGGTAGTGGTGAGGGACGATCAGCCCCAGCATTTT. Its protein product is CASSELVVVRDDQPQHF.

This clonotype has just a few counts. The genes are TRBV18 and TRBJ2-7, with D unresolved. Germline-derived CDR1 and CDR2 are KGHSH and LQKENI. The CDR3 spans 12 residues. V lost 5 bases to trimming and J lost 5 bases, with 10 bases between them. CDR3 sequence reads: CASSMESDEQYF. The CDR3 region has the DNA TGTGCCAGCTCAATGGAGTCGGACGAGCAGTACTTC.

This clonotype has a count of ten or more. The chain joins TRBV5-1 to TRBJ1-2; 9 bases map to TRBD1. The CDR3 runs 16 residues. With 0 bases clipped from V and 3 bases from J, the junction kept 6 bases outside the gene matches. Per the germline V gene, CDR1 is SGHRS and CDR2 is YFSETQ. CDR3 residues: CASSLANRGRDYGYTF. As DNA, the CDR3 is TGCGCCAGCAGCTTGGCCAACAGGGGGCGAGACTATGGCTACACCTTC.

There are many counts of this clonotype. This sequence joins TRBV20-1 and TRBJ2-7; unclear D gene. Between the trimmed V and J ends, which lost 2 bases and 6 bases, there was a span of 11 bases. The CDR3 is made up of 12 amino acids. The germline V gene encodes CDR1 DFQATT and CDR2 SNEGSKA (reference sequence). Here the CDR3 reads CSARLASREQYF. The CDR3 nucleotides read TGCAGTGCTAGACTGGCGTCTCGCGAGCAGTACTTC.